Each of the 3 T cell receptor beta chains below was sequenced from the same sample in a study of cytomegalovirus exposure and HLA in healthy donors (dated by TCRdb to 2017 to 2019). Library preparation employed the immunoSEQ multiplex PCR assay. The multiplex PCR relied on a mix of 60 forward primers for TCR Vbeta segments and 13 reverse primers for TCR Jbeta segments. The table was pulled from immuneACCESS by TCRdb, which kept in-frame rearrangements only. Such tables lose some clones; where checked, under half of the loss comes from unresolved V genes, and the rest has no known cause. This sample lists about 150,000 clones; roughly three quarters were detected once. Jointly, the top ten make up around 3.1% of the sample. The sequencing input was PBMCs. These receptors originate from a woman between 45 and 60 years old in good health and CMV-seropositive.

DNA of the CDR3: TGTGCCAGCAGCTTGGGGCAGGTGAACACTGAAGCTTTCTTT. Amino acids: CASSLGQVNTEAFF. This chain joins TRBV5-8 and TRBJ1-1; D gene ambiguous. In germline, CDR1 is SGHTS, CDR2 YDEGEE. This CDR3 has 14 amino acids. V lost 0 bases and J 0 bases, leaving 6 bases between the germline ends.

V is TRBV5-1 and J is TRBJ1-4; D gene unclear. V was clipped by 2 bases and J by 7 bases, with 6 bases between them. CDR3 length equals 12 residues. CDR1 is SGHRS, CDR2 YFSETQ, per germline. The CDR3 protein is CASSFEGEKLFF. DNA of the CDR3: TGCGCCAGCAGCTTTGAGGGTGAAAAACTGTTTTTT.

This clone was seen just once. V usage is TRBV30 and J usage is TRBJ1-3; 7 bases fit TRBD1. CDR1 and CDR2 (germline): GTSNPN, SVGIG (reference sequence). The V segment lost 5 bases and the J segment 2 bases; nucleotides outside the gene matches: 9. This CDR3 comprises 15 residues. The CDR3 sequence: CAWDPDRVAGNTIYF. CDR3 DNA: TGTGCCTGGGACCCCGACAGGGTCGCTGGAAACACCATATATTTT.